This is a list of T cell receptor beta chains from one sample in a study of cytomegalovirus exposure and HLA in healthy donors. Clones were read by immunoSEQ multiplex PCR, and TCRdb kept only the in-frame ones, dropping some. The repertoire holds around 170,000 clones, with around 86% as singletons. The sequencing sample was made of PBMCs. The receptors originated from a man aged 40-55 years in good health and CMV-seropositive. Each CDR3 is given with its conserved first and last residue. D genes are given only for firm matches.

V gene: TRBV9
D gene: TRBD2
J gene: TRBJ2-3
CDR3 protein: CASSTGGSGGRTDTQYF

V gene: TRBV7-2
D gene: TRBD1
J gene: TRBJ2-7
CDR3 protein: CASSPSTGSSTPYEQYF

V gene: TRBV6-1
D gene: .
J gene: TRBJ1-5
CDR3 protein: CASSDRETQPQHF

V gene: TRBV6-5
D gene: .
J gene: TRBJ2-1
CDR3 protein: CASSTDSLNEQFF

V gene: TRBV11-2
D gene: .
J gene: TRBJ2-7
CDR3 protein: CASSPPGYEQYF

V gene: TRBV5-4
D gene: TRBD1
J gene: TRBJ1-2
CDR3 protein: CASSSISGQNYGYTF

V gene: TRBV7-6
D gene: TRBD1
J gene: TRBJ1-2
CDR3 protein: CASSLESGGTGIYGYTF

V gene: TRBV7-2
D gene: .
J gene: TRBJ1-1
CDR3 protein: CASSLDRGTIEAFF

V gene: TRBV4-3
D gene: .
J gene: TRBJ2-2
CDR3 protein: CASSQEGGGGTGELFF

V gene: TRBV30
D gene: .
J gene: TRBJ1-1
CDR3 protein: CAWSSVTEAFF

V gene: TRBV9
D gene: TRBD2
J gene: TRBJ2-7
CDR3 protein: CASSVSGGSSYEQYF

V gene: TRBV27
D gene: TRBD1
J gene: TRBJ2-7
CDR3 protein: CASSSNRGYEQYF

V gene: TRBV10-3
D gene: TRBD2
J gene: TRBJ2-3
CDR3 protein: CAISEGLAAGPDTQYF

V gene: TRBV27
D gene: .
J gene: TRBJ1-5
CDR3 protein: CASSFPLTLGVRDQPQHF